The sequence of this TCR beta chain was determined in a study of cytomegalovirus exposure and HLA in healthy donors. Study as a whole: The same platform was used for the 120 or so validation repertoires as for the approximately 730 first-cohort repertoires, as reported in a later analysis.

CDR1 is SNHLY and CDR2 is FYNNEI in the germline V gene. This CDR3 has 15 residues. The junction had 5 bases not matched to a gene; V was cut back by 6 bases and J by 2 bases. The donors belonged to the roughly 110-subject validation cohort, separate from the approximately 670-subject first cohort. The data were produced by immunoSEQ multiplex PCR, yet TCRdb's version contains in-frame clones alone and is incomplete. This table holds some 270,000 clones, 86% found once. This receptor was obtained from a woman between 18 and 30 years old in good health and CMV-seronegative. The rearrangement joins TRBV2 to TRBJ2-7, with TRBD2 identical over 12 bases. Sample: PBMCs. Here the CDR3 DNA reads TGTGCCAGCAGGCCAACTAGCGGGAGGACCTACGAGCAGTACTTC. It is translated as CASRPTSGRTYEQYF.